In this sample, the clone carrying this T cell receptor (beta chain) turned up a few times. The antigen is not known. The data were produced by immunoSEQ multiplex PCR, yet TCRdb's version contains in-frame clones alone and is incomplete. In the table there are about 25,000 clones, around 90% of which are singletons. The CDR3 is 14 residues long. Germline trimming cut 5 bases from V and 6 bases from J; bases unmatched to any gene: 5. Germline CDR1 is MRHNA and CDR2 is SNTAGT. This entry belongs to a study of lymphopenia after photon versus proton radiotherapy. Study-wide results and caveats: Larger post-nadir TCR diversity loss correlated inversely with survival in deceased patients.

The source material was peripheral blood, sampled from a patient treated with photon-based radiotherapy. This chain connects TRBV6-4 to TRBJ2-3; 10 nucleotides line up with TRBD2. The receptor's source is a man in his fifties with gastric cancer. This chain's CDR3 is CASSPSGGRDTQYF. The CDR3 DNA follows: TGTGCCAGCAGTCCTAGCGGGGGTAGGGATACGCAGTATTTT.